These 17 T cell receptor beta chains originate from one sample sequenced in a study of cytomegalovirus exposure and HLA in healthy donors. Primers: 60 Vbeta forward and 13 Jbeta reverse. Data came from immunoSEQ multiplex PCR; TCRdb stores just in-frame clones and leaves some out. Among roughly 100,000 clones, around 10% were seen once, and the ten largest hold more than 5%. Sequencing used PBMCs. The receptor set was obtained from a man between 35 and 55 years old in good health and CMV-seropositive.

This clone was counted between two and nine times. The chain recombines TRBV7-2 with TRBJ2-7; the match to TRBD2 covers 12 bases. Unmatched junction bases numbered 10, after V lost 1 base and J lost 3 bases. The germline gives CDR1 SGHTA, CDR2 FQGNSA. This CDR3 has 18 residues. Here the CDR3 DNA reads TGTGCCAGCAGCTTAGAAACTAGCGGGAGGCCCAGGGACTACGAGCAGTACTTC. It translates to CASSLETSGRPRDYEQYF.

The chain couples TRBV27 to TRBJ2-3; 7 bases match TRBD1. This CDR3 is 14 amino acids long. Germline V gene sequence: CDR1 MNHEY, CDR2 SMNVEV (reference sequence). Unmatched junction bases numbered 6, after V lost 7 bases and J lost 2 bases. The DNA of the CDR3 is TGTGCCAGCAACCGGGACAGACACACAGATACGCAGTATTTT. Amino acid sequence: CASNRDRHTDTQYF.

The V and J genes are TRBV6-1 and TRBJ2-5; a weak D match, TRBD1 (6 bases). The tail of the sequence fits TRBJ2-7 better, so the J call may be wrong. Germline V gene lookup returns CDR1 MNHNS and CDR2 SASEGT. There are 14 residues in the CDR3. CDR3 sequence reads: CASSESGTFYEQYF. As DNA, the CDR3 is TGTGCCAGCAGTGAATCTGGGACATTCTACGAGCAGTACTTC.

The gene calls are TRBV19 and TRBJ2-7; D is perhaps TRBD1 (6 bases). This CDR3 region has 15 residues. Germline CDR1 is LNHDA and CDR2 is SQIVND (reference sequence). Trimming took 3 bases from V and 2 from J, leaving 14 bases between them. In DNA, the CDR3 is TGTGCCAGTAGTATCGGCCCAGGGGAAGCCTACGAGCAGTACTTC. It yields the protein CASSIGPGEAYEQYF. The full variable domain, with the rest looked up from reference TRBV19 and TRBJ2-7, is DGGITQSPKYLFRKEGQNVTLSCEQNLNHDAMYWYRQDPGQGLRLIYYSQIVNDFQKGDIAEGYSVSREKKESFPLTVTSAQKNPTAFYLCASSIGPGEAYEQYFGPGTRLTVT.

This clone turned up a few times. This chain uses TRBV11-2 with TRBJ1-3; 7 bases agree with TRBD1. This CDR3 has 15 amino acids. The germline CDR1 and CDR2 sequences are SGHAT and FQNNGV. J lost 4 bases, V lost 5 bases, and 8 bases had no gene match. As DNA, the CDR3 is TGTGCCAGCAGCATCTACAGGGGTGTAGGAAACACCATATATTTT. This codes for CASSIYRGVGNTIYF.

The chain links TRBV7-8 to TRBJ1-1; D possibly corresponds to TRBD1 (5 bases). Trimming took 5 bases from V and 7 from J, leaving 20 bases between them. The CDR3 totals 15 residues. Germline V gives CDR1 SGHVS, CDR2 FQNEAQ. The chain's CDR3 is CASSPLGQGFGEAFF. The CDR3 bases are TGTGCCAGCAGCCCTTTAGGGCAGGGTTTTGGTGAAGCTTTCTTT.

The chain is built from TRBV5-6 and TRBJ2-6; 9 positions match TRBD1. This CDR3 contains 17 residues. From germline, CDR1 is SGHDT and CDR2 YYEEEE. Germline trimming cut 6 bases from V and 0 bases from J; bases unmatched to any gene: 7. The CDR3 loop is CASIRDRALSGANVLTF. In nucleotides, the CDR3 is TGTGCCAGCATTAGGGACAGGGCCCTCTCTGGGGCCAACGTCCTGACTTTC.

The rearrangement joins TRBV11-2 to TRBJ2-3; D unresolved. The CDR3 runs 13 residues. Germline V CDR1 and CDR2: SGHAT, FQNNGV. The V end was cut by 0 bases, the J end by 10 bases, with 11 bases between. The CDR3, as DNA: TGTGCCAGCAGCTTAGACCTAAGCGACGCGCAGTATTTT. Encoded protein: CASSLDLSDAQYF. The full variable domain, rest sourced from reference TRBV11-2 and TRBJ2-3, is EAGVAQSPRYKIIEKRQSVAFWCNPISGHATLYWYQQILGQGPKLLIQFQNNGVVDDSQLPKDRFSAERLKGVDSTLKIQPAKLEDSAVYLCASSLDLSDAQYFGPGTRLTVL.

The chain couples TRBV9 to TRBJ2-7, with D possibly TRBD1 on 7 matching bases. This CDR3 region has 13 residues. The V and J ends lost 4 bases and 9 bases respectively, with 17 bases between them. CDR1 is SGDLS and CDR2 is YYNGEE in the germline V gene. The DNA for the CDR3 is TGTGCCAGCAGCCCGGGGGACAGTCGGCCGCAGTACTTC. Its protein is CASSPGDSRPQYF. The full variable domain, rest sourced from reference TRBV9 and TRBJ2-7, is DSGVTQTPKHLITATGQRVTLRCSPRSGDLSVYWYQQSLDQGLQFLIQYYNGEERAKGNILERFSAQQFPDLHSELNLSSLELGDSALYFCASSPGDSRPQYFGPGTRLTVT.

The V and J genes are TRBV19 and TRBJ2-7; TRBD2 might be the D (5 bases). CDR1 LNHDA and CDR2 SQIVND come from the germline V gene (reference sequence). The V end lost 1 base, the J end lost 2 bases, and 12 bases lay between the germline ends. This CDR3 is built from 15 residues. The CDR3 DNA reads as TGTGCCAGTAGTATAGGACTCGAGCGGCCCTACGAGCAGTACTTC. Its protein product is CASSIGLERPYEQYF.

The rearrangement joins TRBV11-3 to TRBJ1-2; unclear D gene. CDR1 and CDR2 from the germline V gene are SGHNT and YENEEA. V was shortened by 3 bases and J by 0 bases, with 11 bases between the two germline ends. CDR3 length: 15 residues. CDR3 amino acids: CASSFSGIANYGYTF. For the CDR3, the DNA is TGTGCCAGCAGCTTTTCGGGGATAGCTAACTATGGCTACACCTTC.

This clone came up a few times. The chain links TRBV5-6 to TRBJ2-7; D remains unclear. With 1 base removed from V and 4 bases from J, the gap between germline ends came to 6 bases. Germline values: CDR1 SGHDT, CDR2 YYEEEE. The CDR3 is made up of 12 amino acids. The DNA for the CDR3 is TGTGCCAGCAGCTTGTTCTCGTACGAGCAGTACTTC. Translated: CASSLFSYEQYF.

The chain is built from TRBV19 and TRBJ1-4, with 9 nucleotides matching TRBD1. J was trimmed by 10 bases and V by 5 bases; bases with no gene match: 11. CDR3 length equals 15 residues. Germline-derived CDR1 and CDR2 are LNHDA and SQIVND (reference sequence). CDR3 DNA sequence: TGTGCCAGTAGTTTACGGCGACAGGGGGATGGAAAACTGTTTTTT. Its translation: CASSLRRQGDGKLFF.

On this clone itself: The DNA is left out, because the CDR3 cannot be placed on it with certainty; the CDR3 is given as TCRdb lists it. The chain links TRBV21-1 to TRBJ1-5; the D call TRBD1 from the table was never checked on the DNA. TRBV21-1 is termed a pseudogene. The CDR3 length equals 16 residues, ends included. The CDR3 reads CASSKGWGRGNQPQHF.

This clone was seen more than once but under ten times. An end of the junction does not agree with germline; a read error may underlie this. V gene TRBV19 combines with J gene TRBJ1-2; TRBD1 aligns across 10 bases. Germline CDR1 is LNHDA and CDR2 is SQIVND (reference sequence). The CDR3 is 13 amino acids. CDR3 amino acids: CASSPGQGPSYAF. CDR3 coding DNA: TGTGCCAGTAGCCCGGGACAGGGGCCCAGCTACGCCTTC.

The chain employs TRBV14 and TRBJ2-5; the match to TRBD2 covers 15 bases. Germline V gene data show CDR1 as SGHDN and CDR2 as FVKESK. J gave up 5 bases and V 2 bases, and 6 bases lay outside the gene matches. The CDR3 sequence is 17 residues long. The CDR3: CASSQFPGLAGGETQYF. In DNA, the CDR3 is TGTGCCAGCAGCCAATTCCCCGGACTAGCGGGAGGGGAGACCCAGTACTTC. Full variable domain (remainder filled in from reference TRBV14 and TRBJ2-5): EAGVTQFPSHSVIEKGQTVTLRCDPISGHDNLYWYRRVMGKEIKFLLHFVKESKQDESGMPNNRFLAERTGGTYSTLKVQPAELEDSGVYFCASSQFPGLAGGETQYFGPGTRLLVL.

The sample holds a few counts of this clone. The J gene is TRBJ2-5, the V gene TRBV27; 7 bases agree with TRBD1. This CDR3 region has 15 residues. Looked up from germline, CDR1 is MNHEY and CDR2 is SMNVEV (reference sequence). V gave up 5 bases and J gave up 6 bases; unmatched junction bases: 12. CDR3 DNA: TGTGCCAGCAGTCAAGGACAGGTCACCGGGAAGACCCAGTACTTC. It translates to CASSQGQVTGKTQYF.